This T cell receptor (beta chain) came from a study of CD8 T cells in ankylosing spondylitis. TCRdb analysed the 5' RACE reads with MiXCR anew, one entry per CDR3 protein. Of around 770,000 distinct CDR3 sequences in the sample, under 20% were seen once. In germline, CDR1 is MNHEY, CDR2 SMNVEV (reference sequence). The CDR3 runs 12 residues. Trimming shortened V by 4 bases and J by 9 bases, and 10 bases separated the two germline ends. The study, taken as a whole, reports: Several of the motif variants were reported before in synovial fluid and blood from reactive arthritis. The clones that were linked to disease were reported to be significantly enriched in matched synovial fluid samples from ankylosing spondylitis patients. The disease-linked clones had a CD8+ phenotype and low blood frequencies. One TCR beta motif, made up of about 8 highly homologous variants, appeared characteristic of ankylosing spondylitis blood.

A remark on this clonotype: Its antigen is undetermined.

The source of this sequence is a male donor with ankylosing spondylitis. The J gene is TRBJ2-1, the V gene TRBV27; D unclear. The specimen was blood, either unsorted or a sorted T cell fraction (not recorded which). Written as DNA, the CDR3 is TGTGCCAGCAGTTCAAACCCCCTTGAGCAGTTCTTC. It is translated as CASSSNPLEQFF.